The 9 T cell receptor beta chains below come from one sample, sequenced in a study of metastatic and nonmetastatic thyroid tumors. Thyroid surgery took place with no prior treatment in any patient. TCRdb re-clonotyped the PCR reads via MiXCR. Found here are roughly 63,000 clones, around 15% of them singletons; the top ten hold roughly a tenth. Sequenced sample: blood. The source of these receptors is a male donor with papillary thyroid cancer or a benign thyroid nodule (not recorded which). Some clones in this sample may be carry-over from other donors' samples.

This clone appeared many times. V is TRBV5-1 and J is TRBJ2-1; D call uncertain. Germline V gene sequence: CDR1 SGHRS, CDR2 YFSETQ. Trimming removed 1 base from V and 6 bases from J, with 8 bases in between. CDR3 size: 13 residues. This CDR3 is CASSLPDPNEQFF. The CDR3 DNA reads TGCGCCAGCAGCTTGCCCGACCCCAATGAGCAGTTCTTC.

Points on this clone: A single base separates this from a much larger clone, so it may be a read error. The same CDR3 arises from other DNA sequences in this sample as well. V usage is TRBV20-1 and J usage is TRBJ2-5, with D possibly matching TRBD2 (7 bases). This CDR3 is 15 amino acids long. Looked up from germline, CDR1 is DFQATT and CDR2 is SNEGSKA (reference sequence). The ends were cut back, 6 bases at V and 2 bases at J, with 19 bases in the middle. Here the CDR3 reads CSAPRLRGGQETQYF. The CDR3 region has the DNA TGCAGTGCCCCCCGTCTGAGGGGGGGGCAAGAGACCCAGTACTTC.

Ten or more counts support this clone. This chain links TRBV4-3 with TRBJ2-3, with D possibly TRBD1 on 5 matching bases. This CDR3 is 14 amino acids long. V was shortened by 1 base and J by 2 bases, with 7 bases between the two germline ends. Germline assignment: CDR1 LGHNA and CDR2 YSLEER. The DNA of the CDR3 is TGCGCCAGCAGCCAAGGACAGAACACAGATACGCAGTATTTT. It specifies CASSQGQNTDTQYF.

At least ten counts were recorded for this clone. The chain employs TRBV6-2 or TRBV6-3 and TRBJ2-1, with 11 bases identical to TRBD2. Germline lookup yields CDR1 MNHEY and CDR2 SVGEGT. The ends lost 11 bases at V and 4 bases at J; junction bases unmatched: 7. The CDR3 runs 14 residues. CDR3 bases: TGTGCCGCCCGACTAGCGGGGATATACAATGAGCAGTTCTTC. Translation: CAARLAGIYNEQFF.

Note on this clone: This may be a read error, as it is one base from a much larger clone. The missing conserved phenylalanine or tryptophan at the end of this CDR3 makes a read error likely. V and J are TRBV7-3 and TRBJ2-5; 8 bases map to TRBD1. The V and J ends lost 2 bases and 5 bases, in that order; junction bases with no gene match: 7. Looked up from germline, CDR1 is SGHTA and CDR2 is FQGTGA. The CDR3 has 15 amino acids. The CDR3 reads CASSLGQGGLETQYL. CDR3 nucleotide sequence: TGTGCCAGCAGCTTAGGACAGGGAGGATTGGAGACCCAGTACTTG.

A word on this clone: One end of the junction is discordant with germline, which a read error may explain. The chain links TRBV11-2 to TRBJ2-2; perhaps D is TRBD1 or TRBD2 (5 bases each). This CDR3 has 16 residues. Germline-derived CDR1 and CDR2 are SGHAT and FQNNGV. CDR3 region: CASSFFLDIRTGELFF. For the CDR3, the DNA is TGTGCCAGCAGCTTCTTCCTGGACATACGGACCGGGGAGCTGTTTTTC.

In its sample, this clone was seen many times. V and J are TRBV7-9 and TRBJ2-1; TRBD2 matches at 9 bases. J lost 6 bases, V lost 5 bases, and 8 bases had no gene match. The CDR3 runs 15 residues. Germline V CDR1 and CDR2: SEHNR, FQNEAQ (reference sequence). CDR3 in DNA: TGTGCCAGCAGCCCGGGACTAGCAAGGCTCAATGAGCAGTTCTTC. Its protein product is CASSPGLARLNEQFF.

As for this clone: A much larger clone is a single base away; this may be a read error. CDR3 sequence reads: CASSDLSDTQYF. The CDR3 coding sequence is TGTGCCAGCAGCGATTTGTCAGATACCCAGTACTTC. The chain couples TRBV9 to TRBJ2-5; D gene ambiguous. Germline CDR1 reads SGDLS; CDR2 reads YYNGEE. The length of the CDR3 is 12 residues. V was cut by 3 bases and J by 8 bases, with 11 bases left in between.

The sample holds many counts of this clone. The chain joins TRBV4-2 to TRBJ2-1; 12 bases fit TRBD2. Germline lookup yields CDR1 LGHNA and CDR2 YNFKEQ. Trimming cost V 4 bases and J 0 bases; bases outside gene matches: 10. The CDR3 runs 19 residues. The CDR3 is CASSPGLAGGSYSYNEQFF. The DNA for the CDR3 is TGTGCCAGCAGCCCGGGGCTAGCGGGAGGGAGCTACTCCTACAATGAGCAGTTCTTC.